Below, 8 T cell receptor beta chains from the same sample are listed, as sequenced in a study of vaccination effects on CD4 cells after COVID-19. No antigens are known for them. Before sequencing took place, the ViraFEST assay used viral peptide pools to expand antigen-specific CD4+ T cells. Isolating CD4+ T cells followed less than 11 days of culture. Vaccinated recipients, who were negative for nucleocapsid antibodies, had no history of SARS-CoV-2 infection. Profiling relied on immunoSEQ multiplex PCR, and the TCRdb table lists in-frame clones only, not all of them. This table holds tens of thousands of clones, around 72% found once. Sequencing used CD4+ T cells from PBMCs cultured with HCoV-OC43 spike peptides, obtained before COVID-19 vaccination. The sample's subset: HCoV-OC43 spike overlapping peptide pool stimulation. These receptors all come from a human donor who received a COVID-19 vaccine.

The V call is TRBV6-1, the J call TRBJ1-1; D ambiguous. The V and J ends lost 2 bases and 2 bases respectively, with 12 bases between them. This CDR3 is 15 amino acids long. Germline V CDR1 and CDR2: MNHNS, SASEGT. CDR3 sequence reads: CASSERSALNTEAFF. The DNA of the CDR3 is TGTGCCAGCAGTGAACGGTCAGCCCTAAACACTGAAGCTTTCTTT.

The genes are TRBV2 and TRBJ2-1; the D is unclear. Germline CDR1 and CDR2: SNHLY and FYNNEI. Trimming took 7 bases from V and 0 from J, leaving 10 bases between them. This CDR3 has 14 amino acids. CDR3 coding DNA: TGTGCCAGCAAGGTTGCCAGCTCCTACAATGAGCAGTTCTTC. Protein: CASKVASSYNEQFF.

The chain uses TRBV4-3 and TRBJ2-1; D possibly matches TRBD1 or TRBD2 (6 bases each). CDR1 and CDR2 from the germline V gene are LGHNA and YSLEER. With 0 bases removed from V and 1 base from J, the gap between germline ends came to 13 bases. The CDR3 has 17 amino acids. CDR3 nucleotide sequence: TGCGCCAGCAGCCAAGATCACTGGGGGGCGTCCTACAATGAGCAGTTCTTC. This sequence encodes CASSQDHWGASYNEQFF.

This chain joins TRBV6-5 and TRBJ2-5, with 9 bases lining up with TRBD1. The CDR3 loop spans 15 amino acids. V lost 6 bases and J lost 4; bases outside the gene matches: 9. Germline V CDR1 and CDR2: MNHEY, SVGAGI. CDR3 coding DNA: TGTGCCAGCAGGACTCGGGACAGGGTGGGAGAGACCCAGTACTTC. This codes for CASRTRDRVGETQYF.

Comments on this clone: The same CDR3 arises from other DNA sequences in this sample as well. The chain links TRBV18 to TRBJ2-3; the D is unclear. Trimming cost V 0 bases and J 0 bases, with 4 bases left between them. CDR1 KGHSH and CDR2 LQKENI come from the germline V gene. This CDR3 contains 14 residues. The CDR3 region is CASSPPSSTDTQYF. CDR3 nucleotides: TGTGCCAGCTCACCACCCAGTAGCACAGATACGCAGTATTTT.

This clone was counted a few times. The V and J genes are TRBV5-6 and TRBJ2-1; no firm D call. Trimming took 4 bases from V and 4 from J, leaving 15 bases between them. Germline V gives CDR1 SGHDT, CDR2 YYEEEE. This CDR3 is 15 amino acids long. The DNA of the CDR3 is TGTGCCAGCAGCCCGGCAGCCCAGATATACAATGAGCAGTTCTTC. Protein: CASSPAAQIYNEQFF.

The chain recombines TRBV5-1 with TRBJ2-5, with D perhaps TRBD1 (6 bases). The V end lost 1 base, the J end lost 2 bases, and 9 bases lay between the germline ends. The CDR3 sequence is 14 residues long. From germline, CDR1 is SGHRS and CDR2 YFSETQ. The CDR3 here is CASSLLGGQETQYF. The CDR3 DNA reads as TGCGCCAGCAGCTTGTTAGGGGGACAAGAGACCCAGTACTTC.

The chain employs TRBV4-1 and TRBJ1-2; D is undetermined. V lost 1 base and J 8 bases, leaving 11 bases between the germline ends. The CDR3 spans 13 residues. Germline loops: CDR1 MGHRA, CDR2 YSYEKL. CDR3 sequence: CASSQVGQRGYTF. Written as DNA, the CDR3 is TGCGCCAGCAGCCAAGTAGGTCAAAGAGGCTACACCTTC.